This T cell receptor (beta chain) was sequenced in a study of CD4 T cells in relation to SARS-CoV-2 and coronaviruses. About the study: Negative control cultures got HIV-1 Nef peptides or no peptide. Study-level points and caveats: Compared with monoreactive clones, crossreactive clones showed significantly weaker SARS-CoV-2 expansion.

CDR3 size: 14 residues. The ends were cut back, 4 bases at V and 6 bases at J, with 14 bases in the middle. Germline CDR1 is LNHDA and CDR2 is SQIVND (reference sequence). Produced via immunoSEQ multiplex PCR; TCRdb's table is partial and in-frame only. The sample contains 16,000 or so clones, over 65% of which appear only once. Note on this clone: No antigen is known for it.

CD4+ T cells from unexposed donors were obtained before the COVID-19 pandemic (2011-2018). Isolation of CD4+ T cells took place after around eleven days in culture. As cell numbers allowed, unexposed-donor CD4+ T cells faced SARS-CoV-2 S/N and four cold-coronavirus spikes. This sequence was found in a human donor in good health. The rearrangement joins TRBV19 to TRBJ2-3; D gene unclear. The sample taken for sequencing was CD4+ T cells from PBMCs, cultured in vitro. CDR3 amino acids: CASSTRQSLDTQYF. CDR3 nucleotide sequence: TGTGCCAGTAGTACGCGCCAATCCCTTGATACGCAGTATTTT.